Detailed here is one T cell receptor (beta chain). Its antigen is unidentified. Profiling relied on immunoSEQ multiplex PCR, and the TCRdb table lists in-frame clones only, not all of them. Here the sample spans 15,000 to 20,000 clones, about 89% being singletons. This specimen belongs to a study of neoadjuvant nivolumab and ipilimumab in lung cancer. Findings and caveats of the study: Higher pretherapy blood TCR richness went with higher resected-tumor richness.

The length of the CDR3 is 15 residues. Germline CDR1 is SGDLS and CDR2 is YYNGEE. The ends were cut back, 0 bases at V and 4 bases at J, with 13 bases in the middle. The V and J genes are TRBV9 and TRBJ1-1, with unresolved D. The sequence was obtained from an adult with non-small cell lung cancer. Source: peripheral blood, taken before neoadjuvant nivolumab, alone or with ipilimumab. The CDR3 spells CASSVDGAATTEAFF. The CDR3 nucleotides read TGTGCCAGCAGCGTAGACGGTGCCGCGACCACTGAAGCTTTCTTT.